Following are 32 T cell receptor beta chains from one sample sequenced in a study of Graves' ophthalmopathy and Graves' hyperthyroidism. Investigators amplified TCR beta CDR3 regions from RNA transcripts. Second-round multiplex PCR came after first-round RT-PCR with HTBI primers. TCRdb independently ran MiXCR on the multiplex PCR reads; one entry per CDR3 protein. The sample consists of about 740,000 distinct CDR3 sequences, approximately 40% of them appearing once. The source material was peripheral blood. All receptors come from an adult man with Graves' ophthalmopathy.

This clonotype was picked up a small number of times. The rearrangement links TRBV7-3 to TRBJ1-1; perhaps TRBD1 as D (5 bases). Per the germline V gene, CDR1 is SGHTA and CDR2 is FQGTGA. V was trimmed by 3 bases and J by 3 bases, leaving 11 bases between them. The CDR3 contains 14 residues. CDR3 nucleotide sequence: TGTGCCAGCAGCTTTTTTGGAGGGGACACTGAAGCTTTCTTT. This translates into CASSFFGGDTEAFF.

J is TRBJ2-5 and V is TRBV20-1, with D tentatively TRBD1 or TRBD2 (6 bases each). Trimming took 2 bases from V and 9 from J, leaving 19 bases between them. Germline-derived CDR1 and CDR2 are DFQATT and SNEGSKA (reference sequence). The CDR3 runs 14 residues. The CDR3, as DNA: TGCAGTGCTAGATCACAGGGACCTTCGGGGGCCCAGTACTTC. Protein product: CSARSQGPSGAQYF.

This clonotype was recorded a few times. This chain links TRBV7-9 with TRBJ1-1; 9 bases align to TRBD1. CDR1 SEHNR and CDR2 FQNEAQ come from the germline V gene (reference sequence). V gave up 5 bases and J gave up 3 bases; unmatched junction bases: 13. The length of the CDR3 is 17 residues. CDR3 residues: CASSAIKTGGKDTEAFF. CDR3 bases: TGTGCCAGCAGCGCGATAAAGACAGGGGGAAAGGACACTGAAGCTTTCTTT.

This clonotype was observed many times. CDR3 residues: CSAGTSGGYEQYF. DNA for the CDR3: TGCAGCGCCGGGACTAGCGGGGGTTACGAGCAGTACTTC. This chain links TRBV29-1 with TRBJ2-7; 14 bases fit TRBD2. Germline CDR1 is SQVTM and CDR2 is ANQGSEA. The CDR3 runs to 13 residues. The J segment lost 4 bases and the V segment lost 7 bases, leaving 3 bases of the junction unmatched.

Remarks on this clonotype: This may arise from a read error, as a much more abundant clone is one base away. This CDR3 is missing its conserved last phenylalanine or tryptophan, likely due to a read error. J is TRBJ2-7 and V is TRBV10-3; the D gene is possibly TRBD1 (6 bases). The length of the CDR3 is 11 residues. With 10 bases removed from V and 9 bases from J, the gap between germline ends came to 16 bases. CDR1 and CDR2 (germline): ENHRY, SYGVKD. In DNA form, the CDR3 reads TGTGCCAGCTCCCTTGGGGACATGCAGTACCTC. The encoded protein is CASSLGDMQYL.

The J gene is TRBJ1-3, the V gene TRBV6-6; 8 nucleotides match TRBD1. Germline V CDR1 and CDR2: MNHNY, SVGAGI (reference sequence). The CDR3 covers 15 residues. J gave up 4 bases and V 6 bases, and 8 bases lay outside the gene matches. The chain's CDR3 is CASSPTRDRGNTIYF. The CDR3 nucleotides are TGTGCCAGCAGCCCCACCCGGGACAGGGGAAACACCATATATTTT.

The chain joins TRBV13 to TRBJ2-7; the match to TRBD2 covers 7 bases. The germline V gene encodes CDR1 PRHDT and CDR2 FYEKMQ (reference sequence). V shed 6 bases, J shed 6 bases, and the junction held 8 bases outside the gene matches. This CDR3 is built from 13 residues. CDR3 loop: CASRDGTTSEQYF. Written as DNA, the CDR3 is TGTGCCAGCAGAGACGGGACTACCTCCGAGCAGTACTTC.

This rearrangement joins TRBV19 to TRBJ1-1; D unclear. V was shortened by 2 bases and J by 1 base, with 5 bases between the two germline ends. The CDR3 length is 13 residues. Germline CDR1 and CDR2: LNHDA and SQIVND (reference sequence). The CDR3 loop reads CASSIPQNTEAFF. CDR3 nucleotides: TGTGCCAGTAGTATACCGCAGAACACTGAAGCTTTCTTT.

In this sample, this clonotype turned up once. The CDR3 sequence: CSVVTARGADTQYF. CDR3 coding DNA: TGCAGCGTTGTAACGGCACGGGGGGCAGATACGCAGTATTTT. The chain has TRBV29-1 and TRBJ2-3, with 7 bases fitting TRBD2. This CDR3 region has 14 residues. Trimming removed 4 bases from V and 4 bases from J; junction bases left unmatched: 8. CDR1 is SQVTM, CDR2 ANQGSEA, per germline.

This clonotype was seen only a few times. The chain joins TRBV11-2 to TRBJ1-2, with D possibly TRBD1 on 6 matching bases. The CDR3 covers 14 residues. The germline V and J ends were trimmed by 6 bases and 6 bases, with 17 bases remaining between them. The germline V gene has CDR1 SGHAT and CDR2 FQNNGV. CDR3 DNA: TGTGCCAGCAGTTCACCCAGGGACACCCATGGCTACACCTTC. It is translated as CASSSPRDTHGYTF. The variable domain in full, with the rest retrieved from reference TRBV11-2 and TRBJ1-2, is EAGVAQSPRYKIIEKRQSVAFWCNPISGHATLYWYQQILGQGPKLLIQFQNNGVVDDSQLPKDRFSAERLKGVDSTLKIQPAKLEDSAVYLCASSSPRDTHGYTFGSGTRLTVV.

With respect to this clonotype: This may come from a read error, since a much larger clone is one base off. CDR3 bases: TGTGCCAGCAACTCCAACAGGGCATACTATGGCTACACCTTC. This codes for CASNSNRAYYGYTF. The rearrangement joins TRBV7-9 to TRBJ1-2; weak D call: TRBD1 (6 bases). Germline V gene sequence: CDR1 SEHNR, CDR2 FQNEAQ (reference sequence). This CDR3 spans 14 amino acids. V lost 7 bases and J lost 3, with 15 bases in between.

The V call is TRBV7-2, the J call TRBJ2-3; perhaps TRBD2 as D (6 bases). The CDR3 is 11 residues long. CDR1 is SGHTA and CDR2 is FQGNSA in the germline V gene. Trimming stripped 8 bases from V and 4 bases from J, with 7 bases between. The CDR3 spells CASQRADTQYF. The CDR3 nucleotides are TGTGCCAGCCAGCGGGCAGATACGCAGTATTTT.

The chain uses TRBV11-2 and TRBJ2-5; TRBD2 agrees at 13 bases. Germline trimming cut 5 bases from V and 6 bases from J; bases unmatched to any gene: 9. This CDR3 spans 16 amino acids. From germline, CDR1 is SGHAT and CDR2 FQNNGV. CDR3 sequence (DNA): TGTGCCAGCAGCGTTCGAACCGGGACTAGCGGGAAGACCCAGTACTTC. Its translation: CASSVRTGTSGKTQYF.

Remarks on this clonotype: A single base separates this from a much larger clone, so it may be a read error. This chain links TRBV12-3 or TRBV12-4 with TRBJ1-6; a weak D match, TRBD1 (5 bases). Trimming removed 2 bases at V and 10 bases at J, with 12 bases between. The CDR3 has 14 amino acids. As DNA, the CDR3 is TGTGCCAGCAGTTTATGTCAGGGATCCTCACCCCTCCACTTT. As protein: CASSLCQGSSPLHF.

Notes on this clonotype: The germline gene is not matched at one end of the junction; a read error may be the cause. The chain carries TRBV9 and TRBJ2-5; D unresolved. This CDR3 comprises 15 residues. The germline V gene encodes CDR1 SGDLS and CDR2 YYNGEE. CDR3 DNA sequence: TGTGCCAGCAGCGTAGGGGTGGTGCATCAAGAGGCCCAGTACTTC. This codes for CASSVGVVHQEAQYF. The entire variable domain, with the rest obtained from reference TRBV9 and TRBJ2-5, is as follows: DSGVTQTPKHLITATGQRVTLRCSPRSGDLSVYWYQQSLDQGLQFLIQYYNGEERAKGNILERFSAQQFPDLHSELNLSSLELGDSALYFCASSVGVVHQEAQYFGPGTRLLVL.

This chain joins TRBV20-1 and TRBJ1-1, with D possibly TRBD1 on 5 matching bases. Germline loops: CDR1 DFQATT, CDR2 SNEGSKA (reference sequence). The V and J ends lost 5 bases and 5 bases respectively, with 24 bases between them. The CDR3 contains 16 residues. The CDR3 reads CSARSPTGTEFTEAFF. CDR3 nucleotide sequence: TGCAGTGCTCGCTCTCCAACAGGTACGGAGTTTACTGAAGCTTTCTTT.

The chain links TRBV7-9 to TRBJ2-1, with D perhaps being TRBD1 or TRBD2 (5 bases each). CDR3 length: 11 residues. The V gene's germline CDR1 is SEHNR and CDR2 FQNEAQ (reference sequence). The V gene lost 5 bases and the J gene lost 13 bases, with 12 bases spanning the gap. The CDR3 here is CASSEEGLQFF. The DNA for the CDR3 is TGTGCCAGCAGCGAAGAGGGGTTACAGTTCTTC.

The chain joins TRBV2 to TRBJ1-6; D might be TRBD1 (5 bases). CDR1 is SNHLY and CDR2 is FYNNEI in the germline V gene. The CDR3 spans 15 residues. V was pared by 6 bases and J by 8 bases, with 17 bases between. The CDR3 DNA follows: TGTGCCAGCAGAGTCCGGGGCTCGTTGCATTCACCCCTCCACTTT. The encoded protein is CASRVRGSLHSPLHF.

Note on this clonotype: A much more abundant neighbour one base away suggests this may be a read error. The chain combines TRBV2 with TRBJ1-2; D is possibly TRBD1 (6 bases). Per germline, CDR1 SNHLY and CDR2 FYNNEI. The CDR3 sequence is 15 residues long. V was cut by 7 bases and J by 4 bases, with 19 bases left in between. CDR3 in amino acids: CASTLAGGRAYGYTF. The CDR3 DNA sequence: TGTGCCAGCACCCTAGCTGGGGGGCGCGCCTATGGCTACACCTTC.

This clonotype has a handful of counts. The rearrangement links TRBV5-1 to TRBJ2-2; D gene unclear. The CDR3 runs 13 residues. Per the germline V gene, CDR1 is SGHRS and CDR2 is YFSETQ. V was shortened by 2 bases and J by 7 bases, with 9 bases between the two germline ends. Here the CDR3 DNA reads TGCGCCAGCAGCTTAGATGGGATCGGGGAGCTGTTTTTT. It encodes CASSLDGIGELFF.

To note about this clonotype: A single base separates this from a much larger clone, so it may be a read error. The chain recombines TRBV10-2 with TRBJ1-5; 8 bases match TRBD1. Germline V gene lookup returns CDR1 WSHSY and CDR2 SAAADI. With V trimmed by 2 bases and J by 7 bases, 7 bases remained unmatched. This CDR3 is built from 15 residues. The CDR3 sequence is CASSERQGSKQPQHF. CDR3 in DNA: TGCGCCAGCAGTGAGCGACAGGGGTCTAAACAGCCCCAGCATTTT.

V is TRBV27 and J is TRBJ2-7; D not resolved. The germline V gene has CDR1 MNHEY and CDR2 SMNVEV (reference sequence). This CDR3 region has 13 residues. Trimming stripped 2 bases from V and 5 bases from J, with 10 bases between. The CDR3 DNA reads TGTGCCAGCAGTTTACTCTCAGAGGACGAGCAGTACTTC. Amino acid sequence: CASSLLSEDEQYF.

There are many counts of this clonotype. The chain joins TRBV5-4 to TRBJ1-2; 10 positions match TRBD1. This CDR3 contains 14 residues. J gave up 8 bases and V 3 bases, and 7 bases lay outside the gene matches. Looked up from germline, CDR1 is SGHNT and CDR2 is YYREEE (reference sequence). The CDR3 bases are TGTGCCAGCAGCTGGGACAGGGGTGCTGAAGGCTACACCTTC. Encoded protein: CASSWDRGAEGYTF.

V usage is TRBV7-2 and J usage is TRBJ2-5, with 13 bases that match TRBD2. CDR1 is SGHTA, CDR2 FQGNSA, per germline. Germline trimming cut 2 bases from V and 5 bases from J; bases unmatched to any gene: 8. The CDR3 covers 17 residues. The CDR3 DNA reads TGTGCCAGCAGCTTATCTTTCGGGACTAGCGGGATGGAGACCCAGTACTTC. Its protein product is CASSLSFGTSGMETQYF.

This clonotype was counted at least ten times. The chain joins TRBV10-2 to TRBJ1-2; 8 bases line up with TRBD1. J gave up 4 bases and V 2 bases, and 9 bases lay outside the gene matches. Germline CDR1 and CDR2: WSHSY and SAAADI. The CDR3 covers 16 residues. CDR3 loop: CASSEETGGATYGYTF. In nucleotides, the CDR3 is TGCGCCAGCAGTGAGGAAACAGGGGGAGCGACCTATGGCTACACCTTC.

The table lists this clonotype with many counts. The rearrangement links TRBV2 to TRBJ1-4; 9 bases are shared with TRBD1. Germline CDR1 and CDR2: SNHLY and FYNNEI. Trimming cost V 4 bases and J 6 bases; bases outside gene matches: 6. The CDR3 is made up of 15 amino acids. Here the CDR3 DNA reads TGTGCCAGCAGTGGTAACAGGGGGCGTGATGAAAAACTGTTTTTT. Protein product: CASSGNRGRDEKLFF.

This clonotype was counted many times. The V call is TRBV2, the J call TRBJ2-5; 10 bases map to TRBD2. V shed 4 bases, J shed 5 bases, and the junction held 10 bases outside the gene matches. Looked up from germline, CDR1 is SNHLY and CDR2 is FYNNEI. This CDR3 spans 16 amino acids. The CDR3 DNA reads TGTGCCAGCAGTGGCTCCCTAGCGGGGGCTGGGGAGACCCAGTACTTC. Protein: CASSGSLAGAGETQYF.

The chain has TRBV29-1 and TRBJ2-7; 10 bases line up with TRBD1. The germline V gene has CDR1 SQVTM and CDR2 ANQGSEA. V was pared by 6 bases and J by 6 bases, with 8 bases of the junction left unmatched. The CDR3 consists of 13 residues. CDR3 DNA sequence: TGCAGCGTCGGACAGGGGGTTGTGGGCGAGCAGTACTTC. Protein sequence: CSVGQGVVGEQYF.

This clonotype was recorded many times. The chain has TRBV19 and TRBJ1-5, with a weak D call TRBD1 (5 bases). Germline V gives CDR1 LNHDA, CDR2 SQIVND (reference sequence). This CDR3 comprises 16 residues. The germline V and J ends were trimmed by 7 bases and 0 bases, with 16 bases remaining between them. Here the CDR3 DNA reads TGTGCCAGTAACCCAGACAGCGTTTATAGCAATCAGCCCCAGCATTTT. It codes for CASNPDSVYSNQPQHF.

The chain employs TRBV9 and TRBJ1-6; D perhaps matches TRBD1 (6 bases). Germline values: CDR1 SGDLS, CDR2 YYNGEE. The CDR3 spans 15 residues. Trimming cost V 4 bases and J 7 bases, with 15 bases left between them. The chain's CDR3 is CASSHQQGINSPLHF. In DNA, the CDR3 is TGTGCCAGCAGCCATCAACAGGGTATCAATTCACCCCTCCACTTT.

The CDR3 sequence: CASSLGTGRLNTEAFF. CDR3 DNA sequence: TGTGCCAGCAGCTTAGGGACGGGACGCCTGAACACTGAAGCTTTCTTT. The rearrangement uses TRBV11-3 and TRBJ1-1, with D perhaps TRBD1 (5 bases). Germline V lookup: CDR1 SGHNT, CDR2 YENEEA. The CDR3 runs to 16 residues. The V end lost 1 base, the J end lost 0 bases, and 12 bases lay between the germline ends.

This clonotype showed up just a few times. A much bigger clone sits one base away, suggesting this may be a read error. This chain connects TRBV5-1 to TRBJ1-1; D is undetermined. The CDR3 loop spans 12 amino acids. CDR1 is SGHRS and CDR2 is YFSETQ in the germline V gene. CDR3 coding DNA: TGTACCAGCAGAGAACACAACACTGAAGCTTTCTTT. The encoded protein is CTSREHNTEAFF. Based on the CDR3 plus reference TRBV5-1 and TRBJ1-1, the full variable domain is KAGVTQTPRYLIKTRGQQVTLSCSPISGHRSVSWYQQTPGQGLQFLFEYFSETQRNKGNFPGRFSGRQFSNSRSEMNVSTLELGDSALYLCTSREHNTEAFFGQGTRLTVV.